This T cell receptor (beta chain) derives from a study of identical twins' blood T cells. Concerning this clonotype: Its antigen is not identified.

Sample barcodes were added at both library ends during cDNA synthesis. TCRdb ran MiXCR on the 5' RACE reads and lists one entry per CDR3 protein. In the table there are roughly 380,000 distinct CDR3 sequences, about 28% of which are singletons. Points from the study as a whole: Shared CDR3 clonotype counts tracked mainly the product of cloneset sizes. Each donor's most abundant TCRbeta clonotypes shared more CDR3 sequences with her twin than unrelated donors.

The germline V gene encodes CDR1 SGHKS and CDR2 YYEKEE (reference sequence). V was clipped by 6 bases and J by 7 bases, with 25 bases between them. The CDR3 has 16 amino acids. All three twin pairs grew up together with likely shared infections and vaccines. The TCR sequence derives from a woman between 18 and 49 years old in good health. The sequencing input was PBMCs. The chain combines TRBV5-5 with TRBJ2-5; possible D gene TRBD2, 6 bases. CDR3 sequence reads: CASNTKRGIRMGTQYF. As DNA, the CDR3 is TGTGCCAGCAACACCAAGCGCGGGATTAGGATGGGGACCCAGTACTTC.